These 26 T cell receptor beta chains were sequenced from one sample in a study of PD-L1 blockade in urothelial cancer. Method: immunoSEQ multiplex PCR; TCRdb's copy keeps in-frame clones and lacks some. Of tens of thousands of clones in the sample, approximately 80% were seen once. The sample in question was PBMCs, obtained around atezolizumab (anti-PD-L1) treatment. The receptors were gathered from a man in his 70s with urothelial cancer.

CDR3 in amino acids: CASSEFTGKSDTQYF. As DNA, the CDR3 is TGTGCCAGCAGTGAGTTCACAGGGAAGTCAGATACGCAGTATTTT. This sequence joins TRBV6-1 and TRBJ2-3, with D perhaps TRBD1 (6 bases). The CDR3 extends over 15 amino acids. V was trimmed by 3 bases and J by 4 bases, leaving 14 bases between them. CDR1 and CDR2 from the germline V gene are MNHNS and SASEGT.

A few counts support this clone. CDR3 coding DNA: TGCGCCAGCAGCTTGGAGCGGGGAAGGGACATTCAGTACTTC. It encodes CASSLERGRDIQYF. This chain links TRBV5-1 with TRBJ2-4; 7 bases are shared with TRBD2. Germline V gene lookup returns CDR1 SGHRS and CDR2 YFSETQ. The CDR3 runs to 14 residues. Trimming took 0 bases from V and 8 from J; bases not matched to a gene: 5.

CDR3 DNA: TGTGCCAGCAGTCCCCGACAGGGTGCCGCCTACGAGCAGTACTTC. Its protein is CASSPRQGAAYEQYF. This rearrangement joins TRBV6-6 to TRBJ2-7; 7 nucleotides match TRBD1. There are 15 residues in the CDR3. V lost 5 bases to trimming and J lost 2 bases; unmatched junction nucleotides: 9. Germline V gene lookup returns CDR1 MNHNY and CDR2 SVGAGI (reference sequence).

The chain combines TRBV7-6 with TRBJ2-5; 7 nucleotides line up with TRBD2. Germline-derived CDR1 and CDR2 are SGHVS and FNYEAQ. V trimming: 7 bases; J trimming: 5 bases; junction bases outside the gene matches: 7. This CDR3 comprises 13 residues. CDR3 sequence: CASNPGTTETQYF. The CDR3, as DNA: TGTGCCAGCAACCCCGGGACTACCGAGACCCAGTACTTC. Using reference TRBV7-6 and TRBJ2-5 for the parts outside the CDR3, the full variable domain is GAGVSQSPRYKVTKRGQDVALRCDPISGHVSLYWYRQALGQGPEFLTYFNYEAQQDKSGLPNDRFSAERPEGSISTLTIQRTEQRDSAMYRCASNPGTTETQYFGPGTRLLVL.

The CDR3 loop reads CASSSGQDSDYGYTF. CDR3 nucleotides: TGTGCCAGCAGCTCCGGCCAGGACAGCGACTATGGCTACACCTTC. This chain uses TRBV5-4 with TRBJ1-2; D possibly corresponds to TRBD1 (6 bases). Germline CDR1 and CDR2: SGHNT and YYREEE (reference sequence). The V and J ends lost 3 bases and 3 bases respectively, with 15 bases between them. The CDR3 extends over 15 amino acids. The variable domain in full, completed from reference TRBV5-4 and TRBJ1-2, reads ETGVTQSPTHLIKTRGQQVTLRCSSQSGHNTVSWYQQALGQGPQFIFQYYREEENGRGNFPPRFSGLQFPNYSSELNVNALELDDSALYLCASSSGQDSDYGYTFGSGTRLTVV.

This clone has a single count. The chain links TRBV5-6 to TRBJ2-5; D possibly corresponds to TRBD1 (6 bases). Trimming stripped 4 bases from V and 5 bases from J, with 15 bases between. The CDR3 totals 14 residues. The germline V gene has CDR1 SGHDT and CDR2 YYEEEE. The CDR3 region is CASSPPQGRETQYF. CDR3 in DNA: TGTGCCAGCAGCCCCCCACAGGGTCGGGAGACCCAGTACTTC.

The rearrangement joins TRBV7-9 to TRBJ2-5; D possibly corresponds to TRBD2 (7 bases). Germline lookup yields CDR1 SEHNR and CDR2 FQNEAQ (reference sequence). The CDR3 sequence is 16 residues long. V lost 8 bases and J lost 3, with 22 bases in between. The CDR3 reads CASPGRGRALEETQYF. The CDR3 DNA reads as TGTGCCAGCCCCGGTAGGGGGAGGGCCCTAGAAGAGACCCAGTACTTC. The full variable domain, its missing parts supplied by reference TRBV7-9 and TRBJ2-5, is DTGVSQNPRHKITKRGQNVTFRCDPISEHNRLYWYRQTLGQGPEFLTYFQNEAQLEKSRLLSDRFSAERPKGSFSTLEIQRTEQGDSAMYLCASPGRGRALEETQYFGPGTRLLVL.

This clone has more than one count but fewer than ten. This rearrangement joins TRBV5-1 to TRBJ2-3; 11 nucleotides match TRBD2. V shed 4 bases, J shed 0 bases, and the junction held 4 bases outside the gene matches. The CDR3 extends over 16 amino acids. The germline V gene encodes CDR1 SGHRS and CDR2 YFSETQ. As DNA, the CDR3 is TGCGCCAGCAGCACCCGGACTAGCGGGAGCACAGATACGCAGTATTTT. Its translation is CASSTRTSGSTDTQYF.

As to this clone: The junction departs from the called germline gene at one end, perhaps through a read error. The chain carries TRBV5-4 and TRBJ2-1, with D possibly being TRBD2 (6 bases). The CDR3 has 15 amino acids. Germline V CDR1 and CDR2: SGHNT, YYREEE (reference sequence). The CDR3 loop is CASSPRLGSSNEQFF. CDR3 DNA sequence: TGTGCCAGCAGCCCCCGACTAGGATCCTCCAATGAGCAGTTCTTC.

The chain joins TRBV2 to TRBJ2-3, with TRBD2 as a possible D gene (5 bases). V was cut by 3 bases and J by 0 bases, with 10 bases left in between. The germline CDR1 and CDR2 sequences are SNHLY and FYNNEI. The CDR3 sequence is 15 residues long. Here the CDR3 reads CASSEISASTDTQYF. The CDR3 DNA sequence: TGTGCCAGCAGTGAGATTAGCGCTAGCACAGATACGCAGTATTTT.

This sequence joins TRBV6-1 and TRBJ2-5; a weak D match, TRBD2 (5 bases). The CDR3 loop spans 14 amino acids. V was cut by 3 bases and J by 5 bases, with 13 bases left in between. The germline V gene encodes CDR1 MNHNS and CDR2 SASEGT. The DNA for the CDR3 is TGTGCCAGCAGTGAGCCGCCGGGGTGGGAGACCCAGTACTTC. This encodes CASSEPPGWETQYF.

The J gene is TRBJ2-7, the V gene TRBV27; the match to TRBD2 covers 7 bases. CDR3 size: 16 residues. J lost 3 bases, V lost 5 bases, and 13 bases had no gene match. The germline V gene has CDR1 MNHEY and CDR2 SMNVEV (reference sequence). The CDR3 nucleotides are TGTGCCAGCAGTCTTCCCTCCGTTACGGGAGGCTACGAGCAGTACTTC. Its protein is CASSLPSVTGGYEQYF.

The gene calls are TRBV6-1 and TRBJ1-2; 7 bases line up with TRBD1. Unmatched junction bases numbered 7, after V lost 1 base and J lost 8 bases. Germline CDR1 and CDR2: MNHNS and SASEGT. CDR3 length: 14 amino acids. CDR3 sequence: CASSEVTGERGYTF. Written as DNA, the CDR3 is TGTGCCAGCAGTGAAGTCACAGGGGAGAGGGGCTACACCTTC.

The genes are TRBV6-5 and TRBJ2-2; TRBD2 matches 9 bases. The CDR3 loop spans 14 amino acids. J was trimmed by 6 bases and V by 7 bases; bases with no gene match: 6. Germline CDR1 reads MNHEY; CDR2 reads SVGAGI. CDR3 protein: CASKPGLAAGELFF. In DNA form, the CDR3 reads TGTGCCAGCAAGCCGGGACTAGCTGCCGGGGAGCTGTTTTTT.

The chain joins TRBV5-4 to TRBJ1-2; the match to TRBD1 covers 10 bases. Looked up from germline, CDR1 is SGHNT and CDR2 is YYREEE (reference sequence). The CDR3 consists of 13 residues. J lost 8 bases, V lost 5 bases, and 6 bases had no gene match. Here the CDR3 DNA reads TGTGCCAGCAGTGGGACAGGGGTCGGCGGCTACACCTTC. Its translation: CASSGTGVGGYTF.

This clone was recorded only once. The chain combines TRBV11-2 with TRBJ2-7; D possibly corresponds to TRBD1 (5 bases). The CDR3 has 12 residues. Germline V CDR1 and CDR2: SGHAT, FQNNGV. V was clipped by 5 bases and J by 6 bases, with 11 bases between them. In nucleotides, the CDR3 is TGTGCCAGCAGCCCCTCAGGGTTCGAGCAGTACTTC. Amino acid sequence: CASSPSGFEQYF.

The V gene is TRBV18, the J gene TRBJ2-1; 8 bases map to TRBD2. The germline gives CDR1 KGHSH, CDR2 LQKENI. The CDR3 is 16 residues long. With V trimmed by 6 bases and J by 0 bases, 7 bases remained unmatched. DNA for the CDR3: TGTGCCAGCTCCTTATTAGCGGGGAGCTCCTACAATGAGCAGTTCTTC. Translated, it gives CASSLLAGSSYNEQFF.

The chain has TRBV9 and TRBJ2-1; TRBD2 matches at 9 bases. J was trimmed by 5 bases and V by 0 bases; bases with no gene match: 3. The CDR3 contains 15 residues. Germline V lookup: CDR1 SGDLS, CDR2 YYNGEE. The CDR3 spells CASSVEASGNNEQFF. For the CDR3, the DNA is TGTGCCAGCAGCGTAGAGGCTAGCGGGAACAATGAGCAGTTCTTC.

The V call is TRBV19, the J call TRBJ2-2; 11 bases match TRBD2. Germline CDR1 is LNHDA and CDR2 is SQIVND (reference sequence). The CDR3 length is 19 residues. With V trimmed by 3 bases and J by 6 bases, 15 bases remained unmatched. The CDR3 sequence: CASSILASGRLFGPGELFF. The CDR3 DNA reads TGTGCCAGTAGTATTTTGGCTAGCGGGAGGCTTTTTGGACCCGGGGAGCTGTTTTTT.

This clone was observed a single time. The chain joins TRBV5-1 to TRBJ2-5, with 7 bases lining up with TRBD2. There are 16 residues in the CDR3. V lost 4 bases and J lost 2; bases outside the gene matches: 11. The germline CDR1 and CDR2 sequences are SGHRS and YFSETQ. The DNA of the CDR3 is TGCGCCAGCAGCCTGCGGCATGCGGGAGTGCAAGAGACCCAGTACTTC. The encoded protein is CASSLRHAGVQETQYF.

The V gene is TRBV7-9, the J gene TRBJ1-1; TRBD1 might be the D (5 bases). This CDR3 region has 14 residues. Trimming removed 5 bases at V and 0 bases at J, with 10 bases between. Germline V lookup: CDR1 SEHNR, CDR2 FQNEAQ (reference sequence). For the CDR3, the DNA is TGTGCCAGCAGCGAGGGACTAATGAACACTGAAGCTTTCTTT. Protein: CASSEGLMNTEAFF.

The chain combines TRBV6-6 with TRBJ1-1; 10 positions match TRBD1. Germline CDR1 MNHNY, CDR2 SVGAGI (reference sequence). Germline trimming cut 7 bases from V and 4 bases from J; bases unmatched to any gene: 6. The CDR3 spans 14 residues. The CDR3 loop is CASTLTGGVTEAFF. The CDR3 nucleotides read TGTGCCAGCACCTTGACAGGGGGCGTCACTGAAGCTTTCTTT.

The V gene is TRBV29-1, the J gene TRBJ2-1; TRBD2 matches 13 bases. This CDR3 region has 15 residues. Germline V gene sequence: CDR1 SQVTM, CDR2 ANQGSEA. After removal of 7 bases from V and 0 bases from J, the junction contained 3 bases not matched to a gene. The CDR3 DNA reads TGCAGCGAGGGACTAGCGGGAAGCTCCTACAATGAGCAGTTCTTC. Protein product: CSEGLAGSSYNEQFF.

This clone was found once. The chain employs TRBV30 and TRBJ2-1; 11 bases map to TRBD2. The V gene's germline CDR1 is GTSNPN and CDR2 SVGIG (reference sequence). The CDR3 extends over 13 amino acids. CDR3 amino acids: CAQTSGNGYEQFF. Here the CDR3 DNA reads TGTGCTCAGACTAGCGGGAACGGTTATGAGCAGTTCTTC.

The CDR3 DNA is TGTGCCAGCAGCCAACGGGACAACTACGAGCAGTACTTC. Translating it yields CASSQRDNYEQYF. This chain links TRBV7-6 with TRBJ2-7; D may be TRBD1 (6 bases). V dropped 5 bases and J dropped 3 bases, with 11 bases sitting between them. CDR1 is SGHVS and CDR2 is FNYEAQ in the germline V gene. CDR3 length equals 13 residues.

The genes are TRBV14 and TRBJ2-7; D is perhaps TRBD1 (6 bases). CDR1 is SGHDN and CDR2 is FVKESK in the germline V gene. The CDR3 consists of 14 residues. Trimming pared 1 base from V and 1 base from J, leaving 8 bases between. In DNA form, the CDR3 reads TGTGCCAGCAGCCAAGTTACAGGGTCCTACGAGCAGTACTTC. Translation: CASSQVTGSYEQYF.